The entry below describes one T cell receptor beta chain. The sample comes from a study of blood T cell repertoires in COVID-19. Study information: COVID-19 samples from acute and convalescent phases originated in the United States, Italy and Spain. In each case, the material was cDNA or gDNA derived from T cells, B-cell-depleted T cells, or PBMCs.

The V end lost 4 bases, the J end lost 1 base, and 11 bases lay between the germline ends. Germline loops: CDR1 SGHRS, CDR2 YFSETQ. The CDR3 runs to 14 residues. In the original analysis: Nucleated cell number was recorded as an estimate derived from reference gene primer amplification. The data were produced by immunoSEQ multiplex PCR, yet TCRdb's version contains in-frame clones alone and is incomplete. D and trimming come from the DNA, and the V and J calls and clone size come from that table. The profile shows 80,000 to 90,000 clones, approximately 82% of them singletons. The clonotype comes from a woman aged 70-85 years with acute or convalescent COVID-19. The V gene is TRBV5-1, the J gene TRBJ1-1; no reliable D call. The specimen sequenced was peripheral blood. In DNA, the CDR3 is TGCGCCAGCAGCCCTACCAGACAGAACACTGAAGCTTTCTTT. This gives the protein CASSPTRQNTEAFF.